This is a list of T cell receptor beta chains from one sample in a study of blood T cell repertoires in COVID-19. Measured with immunoSEQ multiplex PCR; TCRdb has only the in-frame clones, and not every one. Here the sample spans about 170,000 clones, 90% being singletons. Sequencing was performed on peripheral blood. The receptors derive from a man aged 50 to 60 with acute or convalescent COVID-19. Each CDR3 is given with its conserved first and last residue. The D gene is left open where the match is weak. Part of the rows lack a size; the others show once, few, many or a class for expanded clones.

d_call j_call clone_size v_call cdr3_length cdr3_nt cdr3_aa
NA TRBJ1-6 NA TRBV5-4 14 TGTGCCAGCAGCTACCGGGAACATAATTCACTCCTCCACTTT CASSYREHNSLLHF
NA TRBJ2-1 once TRBV7-3 13 TGTGCCAGCAGCTACACATCCTACAATGAGCAGTTCTTC CASSYTSYNEQFF
NA TRBJ1-5 NA TRBV5-1 15 TGCGCCAGCAGCCTACAGGGATCCCCCAATCAGCCCCAGCATTTT CASSLQGSPNQPQHF
NA TRBJ2-2 NA TRBV18 16 TGTGCCAGCTCACCACTAGGAGCCACGAACACCGGGGAGCTGTTTTTT CASSPLGATNTGELFF
NA TRBJ1-2 NA TRBV5-1 15 TGCGCCAGCAGCTTTAATCCGACAGGAAACTATGGCTACACCTTC CASSFNPTGNYGYTF
TRBD1 TRBJ1-5 NA TRBV27 15 TGTGCCAGCAGTGGACAGGGAAATAGCAATCAGCCCCAGCATTTT CASSGQGNSNQPQHF
TRBD2 TRBJ2-5 NA TRBV18 16 TGTGCCAGCTCACCACAGCCTAGCGGGAACCAAGAGACCCAGTACTTC CASSPQPSGNQETQYF
NA TRBJ2-7 NA TRBV28 16 TGTGCCAGCAGCTACCCCCCGGGTTCTGGAGAAGACGAGCAGTACTTC CASSYPPGSGEDEQYF
NA TRBJ2-2 NA TRBV7-3 13 TGTGCCAGCAGGCAGGGTGAGACCGGGGAGCTGTTTTTT CASRQGETGELFF
TRBD2 TRBJ2-2 NA TRBV7-3 18 TGTGCCAGCAGCTTAATAGCGGGGGGGCCTCGCGGCACCGGGGAGCTGTTTTTT CASSLIAGGPRGTGELFF
NA TRBJ2-2 NA TRBV2 12 TGTGCCAGTTACAGGGTCACCGGGGAGCTGTTTTTT CASYRVTGELFF
NA TRBJ2-7 NA TRBV7-9 13 TGTGCCAGCAGCTTAGCGGAGGCCTACGAGCAGTACTTC CASSLAEAYEQYF
TRBD2 TRBJ2-1 NA TRBV3-1/TRBV3-2 16 TGTGCCAGCAGCCAAGATCTGGCGGGGGGCCCTAATGAGCAGTTCTTC CASSQDLAGGPNEQFF
TRBD1 TRBJ2-1 NA TRBV24-1 14 TGTGCCACCAGGGGGACAGGGAATTGGAATGAGCAGTTCTTC CATRGTGNWNEQFF
NA TRBJ2-1 NA TRBV5-5 13 TGTGCCAGCAGCTTGGTTAGTAACAATGAGCAGTTCTTC CASSLVSNNEQFF
NA TRBJ2-5 NA TRBV4-3 16 TGCGCCAGCAGCCAAGGTTCGGACAGTACTCAAGAGACCCAGTACTTC CASSQGSDSTQETQYF
NA TRBJ1-5 NA TRBV6-5 15 TGTGCCAGCAGTTACTCGAGGCCAGGGGAAGTACCCCAGCATTTT CASSYSRPGEVPQHF
NA TRBJ2-5 NA TRBV27 13 TGTGCCAGCAGTCCTCGGACGGGGGAGACCCAGTACTTC CASSPRTGETQYF
TRBD2 TRBJ2-7 NA TRBV27 15 TGTGCCAGCACCCGGGCCGGGACTAGCAGCTACGAGCAGTACTTC CASTRAGTSSYEQYF
TRBD2 TRBJ2-3 NA TRBV19 19 TGTGCCACCCGGCGTGGACTAGCGGGAGGGAATGGGCGCACAGATACGCAGTATTTT CATRRGLAGGNGRTDTQYF
NA TRBJ2-2 NA TRBV20-1 16 TGCAGTGCTAGTCAGGGTCTTACCCTGAACACCGGGGAGCTGTTTTTT CSASQGLTLNTGELFF
TRBD1 TRBJ1-2 NA TRBV15 13 TGTGCCACCAGCGAAAACAGGGGCTATGGCTACACCTTC CATSENRGYGYTF
NA TRBJ2-1 once TRBV10-3 14 TGTGCCATCAGTGAGGCGTCAAAGTACAATGAGCAGTTCTTC CAISEASKYNEQFF
NA TRBJ1-3 NA TRBV6-5 15 TGTGCCAGCAGAGTCGGACGGGGCTCTGGAAACACCATATATTTT CASRVGRGSGNTIYF
TRBD1 TRBJ2-3 NA TRBV7-3 15 TGTGCCAGCAGCTTGACGGGACAGGGCGCAGATACGCAGTATTTT CASSLTGQGADTQYF
TRBD1 TRBJ2-1 NA TRBV6-5 14 TGTGCCACCAAGTGGGACAGGGGTTACAATGAGCAGTTCTTC CATKWDRGYNEQFF
TRBD1 TRBJ1-5 few TRBV19 15 TGTGCCAGTACCATGGGGGCAGGGGGCCAGCAGCCCCAGCATTTT CASTMGAGGQQPQHF
NA TRBJ1-2 NA TRBV7-2 15 TGTGCCAGCAGCCCGCAGGGTGGCATTGACTATGGCTACACCTTC CASSPQGGIDYGYTF
NA TRBJ2-3 NA TRBV28 15 TGTGCCAGCAGTACTATGGCGGGCGTTCCAGATACGCAGTATTTT CASSTMAGVPDTQYF
NA TRBJ2-2 NA TRBV5-1 14 TGCGCCAGCAGCTTTCCGTCCGACACCGGGGAGCTGTTTTTT CASSFPSDTGELFF
NA TRBJ1-5 NA TRBV4-2 14 TGTGCCAGCAGCCCGCAGGGCACTAATCAGCCCCAGCATTTT CASSPQGTNQPQHF
TRBD2 TRBJ2-1 NA TRBV20-1 15 TGCAGTGCTAGTTTAGCTAGCGGGAGAGGCGATGAGCAGTTCTTC CSASLASGRGDEQFF
TRBD2 TRBJ2-1 NA TRBV5-1 17 TGCGCCAGCAGCTTGCCGGGGACTAGCGGGAGTAGTAATGAGCAGTTCTTC CASSLPGTSGSSNEQFF